A selection of T cell receptor beta chains follows, all from one sample in a study of metastatic and nonmetastatic thyroid tumors. TCRdb re-called the PCR reads through MiXCR. The sample has 50,000 or so clones, about 20% seen once. Sequenced material: blood. The receptors originated from a male donor with papillary thyroid cancer or a benign thyroid nodule (not recorded which). Some clones in this sample may be carry-over from other donors' samples. Each CDR3 is given with its conserved first and last residue. D genes are given only for firm matches. The size of a clone is reported for some rows only, either as once, few or many, or as a class for expanded clones.

>many|TRBV27|TRBJ2-7|-
CASSSQVPGEQYF
TGTGCCAGCAGTTCTCAAGTACCGGGTGAGCAGTACTTC
>-|TRBV30|TRBJ2-2|TRBD2
CAWSGLAFTGELFF
TGTGCCTGGTCGGGACTAGCGTTCACCGGGGAGCTGTTTTTT
>few|TRBV5-8|TRBJ2-2|-
CASSSNRDNTGELFF
TGTGCCAGCAGCTCGAACAGGGACAACACCGGGGAGCTGTTTTTT
>few|TRBV28|TRBJ1-6|-
CASRRDNNSPLHF
TGTGCCAGTCGCCGGGACAATAATTCACCCCTCCACTTT
>many|TRBV2|TRBJ2-3|-
CASRGDTQYF
TGTGCCAGCCGGGGGGATACGCAGTATTTT
>many|TRBV5-1|TRBJ1-6|TRBD1
CASSLAGQGWGSPLHF
TGCGCCAGCAGCTTGGCCGGACAGGGTTGGGGTTCACCCCTCCACTTT
>few|TRBV4-3|TRBJ2-3|-
CASSQDLDQGRKYF
TGCGCCAGCAGCCAAGATCTAGATCAGGGGAGGAAGTATTTT
>many|TRBV9|TRBJ2-1|TRBD1
CASSTGQGFGSYNEQFF
TGTGCCAGCAGCACGGGACAGGGGTTTGGTTCCTACAATGAGCAGTTCTTC
>few|TRBV2|TRBJ2-7|-
CASRSPHGEQYF
TGTGCCAGCAGGAGCCCTCACGGAGAGCAGTACTTC
>-|TRBV6-1|TRBJ2-1|-
CASSHGSSSYNEQFF
TGCGCCAGCAGTCACGGCAGCAGCTCCTACAATGAGCAGTTCTTC
>many|TRBV5-1|TRBJ2-2|-
CASSPLAEVTGELFF
TGCGCCAGCAGCCCTTTGGCAGAGGTCACCGGGGAGCTGTTTTTT
>once|TRBV11-2|TRBJ2-7|TRBD2
CASSPTPGLAGIYEQYF
TGTGCCAGCAGCCCAACCCCCGGACTAGCGGGTATATACGAGCAGTACTTC
>many|TRBV28|TRBJ2-3|-
CASSRMQAHSADTQYF
TGTGCCAGCAGTAGGATGCAGGCCCATAGCGCAGATACGCAGTATTTT
>-|TRBV7-9|TRBJ2-7|-
CASSSGSTQGWEQYF
TGTGCCAGCAGCTCGGGTTCGACGCAGGGATGGGAGCAGTACTTC
>few|TRBV28|TRBJ2-2|-
CASRAGPGELFF
TGTGCCAGCAGGGCGGGTCCCGGGGAGCTGTTTTTT
>many|TRBV7-7|TRBJ2-3|TRBD2
CASSLGGGGDTQYF
TGTGCTAGCAGCTTAGGCGGGGGAGGAGATACGCAGTATTTT
>many|TRBV5-1|TRBJ1-4|TRBD1
CASNHRGATNEKLFF
TGCGCCAGCAATCACAGGGGAGCAACTAATGAAAAACTGTTTTTT
>-|TRBV5-1|TRBJ2-5|-
CASSRVIHRGGATGETQYF
TGCGCCAGCAGCAGAGTAATACATAGAGGGGGGGCCACTGGAGAGACCCAGTACTTC
>-|TRBV11-2|TRBJ2-3|-
CASSFGASSTDTQYF
TGTGCCAGCAGCTTTGGAGCCTCTAGCACAGATACGCAGTATTTT
>many|TRBV6-1|TRBJ2-7|TRBD1
CASRTGRTYEQYF
TGTGCCAGCAGGACAGGGCGTACCTACGAGCAGTACTTC
>many|TRBV27|TRBJ1-5|-
CASSQDGNSNQPQHF
TGTGCCAGCAGTCAGGACGGAAATAGCAATCAGCCCCAGCATTTT
>few|TRBV7-9|TRBJ1-2|-
CASSATGTSGYTF
TGTGCCAGCAGTGCGACCGGGACGTCGGGCTACACCTTC
>-|TRBV18|TRBJ2-2|TRBD1
CASSPGQVATGELFF
TGTGCCAGCTCACCGGGACAGGTTGCCACCGGGGAGCTGTTTTTT
>-|TRBV11-2|TRBJ2-1|TRBD2
CASSFVGGSSYNERFF
TGTGCCAGCAGCTTCGTGGGGGGGAGCTCCTACAATGAGCGTTTCTTC
>many|TRBV20-1|TRBJ1-3|-
CSARGQGNTIYF
TGCAGTGCTAGAGGCCAGGGAAACACCATATATTTT
>-|TRBV9|TRBJ2-5|TRBD1
CASTPITGGGGTQYF
TGTGCCAGCACCCCCATCACAGGGGGCGGAGGGACCCAGTACTTC
>many|TRBV24-1|TRBJ2-3|TRBD1
CATSDQGTGETSSTDTQYF
TGTGCCACCAGTGATCAAGGGACAGGGGAGACTAGCAGCACAGATACGCAGTATTTT
>few|TRBV27|TRBJ2-1|-
CASSSRLVRQSSYNEQFF
TGTGCCAGCAGTTCCCGACTAGTTCGACAGAGCTCCTACAATGAGCAGTTCTTC
>-|TRBV6-1|TRBJ2-1|-
CASSEASWINNEQFF
TGTGCCAGCAGTGAAGCTAGCTGGATCAACAATGAGCAGTTCTTC
>few|TRBV12-3/TRBV12-4|TRBJ1-2|-
CASSRARQGGYTF
TGTGCCAGCAGCCGGGCCAGGCAAGGAGGCTACACCTTC
>-|TRBV6-2/TRBV6-3|TRBJ1-1|-
CASSDLEGGLRTEAFF
TGTGCCAGCAGTGATCTCGAGGGGGGTTTAAGGACTGAAGCTTTCTTT
>many|TRBV5-6|TRBJ2-5|-
CASSLEAWGRNQETQYF
TGTGCCAGCAGCTTGGAGGCTTGGGGGCGTAACCAAGAGACCCAGTACTTC
>-|TRBV5-5|TRBJ1-4|TRBD1
CASSLLDREAEKLFF
TGTGCCAGCAGCTTGTTGGACAGGGAGGCTGAAAAACTGTTTTTT
>many|TRBV14|TRBJ2-1|-
CASSSLRGRRNEQFF
TGTGCCAGCAGCTCTCTAAGAGGCAGGCGCAATGAGCAGTTCTTC
>-|TRBV7-9|TRBJ2-7|TRBD2
CASTSGTNPYEQYF
TGTGCCAGCACTTCCGGGACTAACCCTTACGAGCAGTACTTC
>few|TRBV6-8|TRBJ1-1|-
CVSSPGGGRDTQAFF
TGTGTCAGCAGCCCCGGTGGGGGCCGGGACACTCAAGCTTTCTTT
>-|TRBV7-9|TRBJ2-7|-
CASSVGREQYF
TGTGCCAGCAGCGTAGGAAGGGAGCAGTACTTC
>-|TRBV11-3|TRBJ2-3|-
CASSPKVGSGDTQYF
TGTGCCAGCAGCCCTAAGGTCGGGAGTGGAGATACGCAGTATTTT
>-|TRBV2|TRBJ2-3|-
CASSSTTSSKFYF
TGTGCCAGCAGTTCTACTACTAGCTCAAAGTTCTATTTT
>few|TRBV5-4|TRBJ1-6|-
CASSLADSVGVSPLHF
TGTGCCAGCAGCTTGGCCGATTCCGTTGGGGTATCACCCCTCCACTTT
>-|TRBV30|TRBJ1-2|-
CAWSVFVREGGYTF
TGTGCCTGGAGTGTATTTGTCAGGGAAGGTGGCTACACCTTC
>-|TRBV30|TRBJ1-1|-
CAWKWASRPEAFF
TGTGCCTGGAAATGGGCCTCCCGCCCTGAAGCTTTCTTT
>-|TRBV20-1|TRBJ2-7|-
CSARDGSSDYEEQYF
TGCAGTGCTAGAGATGGGTCTAGTGACTATGAGGAGCAGTACTTC
>many|TRBV5-6|TRBJ1-6|-
CASSLKDSYSPLHF
TGTGCCAGCAGCTTAAAAGACAGTTACTCACCCCTCCACTTT
>many|TRBV5-4|TRBJ1-6|-
CASSFGQGHNSPLHF
TGTGCCAGCAGCTTTGGGCAGGGGCATAATTCACCCCTCCACTTT
>many|TRBV19|TRBJ2-3|TRBD1
CASSSRGQVSDTQYF
TGTGCCAGTAGTTCCAGGGGGCAAGTTTCAGATACGCAGTATTTT
>-|TRBV28|TRBJ1-1|-
CASSFRGVGQNPEAFF
TGTGCCAGCAGTTTCCGCGGGGTCGGGCAGAATCCTGAAGCTTTCTTT
>many|TRBV7-9|TRBJ2-7|TRBD2
CASSVAGAYEQYF
TGTGCCAGCAGTGTAGCGGGAGCCTACGAGCAGTACTTC
>many|TRBV4-1|TRBJ2-7|TRBD2
CASSQGLAGFYEQYF
TGCGCCAGCAGCCAAGGACTAGCGGGATTTTATGAGCAGTACTTC
>many|TRBV12-3/TRBV12-4|TRBJ1-2|-
CASSRTPTRGYTF
TGTGCCAGCAGCAGGACACCCACCCGAGGCTACACCTTC
>once|TRBV4-1|TRBJ2-7|TRBD2
CASSQVAGAGYEQYF
TGCGCCAGCAGCCAGGTAGCGGGGGCTGGCTACGAGCAGTACTTC
>-|TRBV11-2|TRBJ2-7|-
CASSFGQSYEQYF
TGTGCCAGCAGCTTCGGACAATCCTACGAGCAGTACTTC